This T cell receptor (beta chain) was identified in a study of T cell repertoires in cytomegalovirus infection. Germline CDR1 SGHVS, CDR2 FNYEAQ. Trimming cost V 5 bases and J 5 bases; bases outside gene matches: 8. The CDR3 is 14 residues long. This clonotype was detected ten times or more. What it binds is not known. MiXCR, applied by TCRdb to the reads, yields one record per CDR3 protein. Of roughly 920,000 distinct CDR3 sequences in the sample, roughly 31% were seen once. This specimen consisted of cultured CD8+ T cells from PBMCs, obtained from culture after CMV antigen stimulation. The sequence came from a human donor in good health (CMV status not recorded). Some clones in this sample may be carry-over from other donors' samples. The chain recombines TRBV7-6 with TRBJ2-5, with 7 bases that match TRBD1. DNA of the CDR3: TGTGCCAGCAGCCGGCAGACAGGGTTGGAGACCCAGTACTTC. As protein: CASSRQTGLETQYF.